This section outlines one T cell receptor (beta chain) sequence together with its context. These data are taken from a study of CD8 T cells in Susac syndrome. After extraction with the RNeasy kit, roughly 0.5 to 1 ug of the RNA was reverse transcribed using random hexamers. Amplification of TCR beta CDR3 used immunoSEQ multiplex PCR across 54 Vbeta and 13 Jbeta. TCRdb used MiXCR to reprocess the immunoSEQ multiplex PCR reads, holding one entry per CDR3 protein. Of under 550,000 distinct CDR3 sequences in the sample, more than 70% are singletons; the top ten hold approximately 0.11%. Germline trimming cut 3 bases from V and 9 bases from J; bases unmatched to any gene: 7. The CDR3 sequence is 16 residues long. Germline CDR1 is KGHSH and CDR2 is LQKENI. The T cells that were sequenced for TCR beta were CD8+ and CD4+ cells from blood.

The specimen sequenced was CD8+ T cells from PBMCs. The receptor's source is a human donor with multiple sclerosis. The chain couples TRBV18 to TRBJ2-1; 14 bases align to TRBD2. CDR3 amino acids: CASSPGLAGVTSEQFF. The CDR3 DNA reads TGTGCCAGCTCACCGGGACTAGCGGGAGTAACTAGTGAGCAGTTCTTC.